This T cell receptor (beta chain) derives from a study of blood T cell repertoires in COVID-19. Sequencing used immunoSEQ multiplex PCR; TCRdb keeps in-frame clones, though not all of them. Of about 220,000 clones in the sample, almost 90% were seen once. V gave up 3 bases and J gave up 4 bases; unmatched junction bases: 6. The CDR3 has 16 residues. Per the germline V gene, CDR1 is KGHSH and CDR2 is LQKENI. The age range of participants was about 18 to 90 years, with residence in about two dozen US areas. Self-reported history from a screening survey and questionnaire set each donor's cohort. The sequence came from a woman aged 45-65 years with acute COVID-19. The source material was PBMCs or T cells enriched from blood (not recorded which). The chain joins TRBV18 to TRBJ2-1, with 10 bases aligning to TRBD2. CDR3 residues: CASSPPGTSVYNEQFF. The CDR3 DNA reads TGTGCCAGCTCACCTCCCGGGACTAGCGTATACAATGAGCAGTTCTTC.